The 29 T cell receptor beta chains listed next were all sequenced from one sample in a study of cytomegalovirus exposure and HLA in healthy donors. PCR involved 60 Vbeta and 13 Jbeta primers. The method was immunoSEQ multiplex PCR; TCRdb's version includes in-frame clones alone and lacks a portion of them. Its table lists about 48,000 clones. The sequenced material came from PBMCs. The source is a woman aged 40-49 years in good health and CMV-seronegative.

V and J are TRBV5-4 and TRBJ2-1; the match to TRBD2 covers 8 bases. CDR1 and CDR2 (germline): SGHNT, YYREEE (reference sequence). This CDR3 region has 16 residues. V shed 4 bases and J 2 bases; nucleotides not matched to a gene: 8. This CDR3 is CASSPGGAGAYNEQFF. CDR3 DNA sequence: TGTGCCAGCAGCCCGGGAGGGGCGGGGGCCTACAATGAGCAGTTCTTC.

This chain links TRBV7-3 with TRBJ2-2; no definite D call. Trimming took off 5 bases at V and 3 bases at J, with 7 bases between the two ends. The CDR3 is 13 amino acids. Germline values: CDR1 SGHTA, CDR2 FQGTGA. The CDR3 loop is CASSPSYTGELFF. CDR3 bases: TGTGCCAGCAGCCCCTCTTACACCGGGGAGCTGTTTTTT.

The CDR3 bases are TGTGCCAGCAGCTCCTTAGCGGGGGGCTCCCCAGATACGCAGTATTTT. Amino acid sequence: CASSSLAGGSPDTQYF. This chain joins TRBV7-3 and TRBJ2-3, with TRBD2 identical over 10 bases. This CDR3 contains 16 residues. Germline CDR1 reads SGHTA; CDR2 reads FQGTGA. Losses at the gene ends were 4 bases for V and 4 bases for J; bases not matched to a gene: 8.

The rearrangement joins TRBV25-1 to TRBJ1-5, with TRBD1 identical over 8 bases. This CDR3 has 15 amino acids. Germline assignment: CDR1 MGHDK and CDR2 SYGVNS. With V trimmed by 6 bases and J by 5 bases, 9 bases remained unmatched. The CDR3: CASSRLDRDDQPQHF. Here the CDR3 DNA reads TGTGCCAGCAGCCGACTGGACAGGGATGATCAGCCCCAGCATTTT.

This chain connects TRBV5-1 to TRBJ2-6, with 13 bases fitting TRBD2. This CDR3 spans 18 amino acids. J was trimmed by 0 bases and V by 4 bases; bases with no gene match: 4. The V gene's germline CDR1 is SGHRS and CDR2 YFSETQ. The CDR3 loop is CASSGGTSGISGANVLTF. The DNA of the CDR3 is TGCGCCAGCAGCGGAGGGACTAGCGGGATCTCTGGGGCCAACGTCCTGACTTTC.

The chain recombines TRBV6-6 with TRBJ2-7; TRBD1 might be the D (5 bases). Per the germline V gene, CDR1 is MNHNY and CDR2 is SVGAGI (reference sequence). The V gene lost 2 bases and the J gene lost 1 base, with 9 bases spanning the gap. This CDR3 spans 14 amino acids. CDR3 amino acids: CASSYGARSYEQYF. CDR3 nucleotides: TGTGCCAGCAGTTACGGGGCACGGTCCTACGAGCAGTACTTC.

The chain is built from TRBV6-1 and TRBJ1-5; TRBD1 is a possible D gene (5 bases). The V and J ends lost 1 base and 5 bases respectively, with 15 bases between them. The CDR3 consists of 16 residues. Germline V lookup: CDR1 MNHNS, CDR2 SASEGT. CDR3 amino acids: CASSEGMDKFYQPQHF. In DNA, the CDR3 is TGTGCCAGCAGTGAAGGGATGGACAAATTCTATCAGCCCCAGCATTTT.

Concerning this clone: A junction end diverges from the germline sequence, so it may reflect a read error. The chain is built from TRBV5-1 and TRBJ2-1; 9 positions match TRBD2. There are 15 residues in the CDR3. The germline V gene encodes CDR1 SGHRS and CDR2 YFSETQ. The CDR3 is CASSFSGGSDNEQFF. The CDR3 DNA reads TGCGCCAGCAGTTTTAGCGGGGGCTCCGACAATGAGCAGTTCTTC.

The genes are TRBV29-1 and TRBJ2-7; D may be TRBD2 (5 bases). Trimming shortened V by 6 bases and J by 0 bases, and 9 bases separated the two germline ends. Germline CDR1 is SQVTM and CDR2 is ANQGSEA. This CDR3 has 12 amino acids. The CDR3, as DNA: TGCAGCGTAAGGACTCCCTCCTACGAGCAGTACTTC. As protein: CSVRTPSYEQYF.

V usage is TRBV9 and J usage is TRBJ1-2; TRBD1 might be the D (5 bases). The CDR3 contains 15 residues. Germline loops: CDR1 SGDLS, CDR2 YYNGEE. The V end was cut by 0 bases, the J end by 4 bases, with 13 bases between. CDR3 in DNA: TGTGCCAGCAGCGTAGTCGGAGGGGCTGGCTATGGCTACACCTTC. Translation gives CASSVVGGAGYGYTF.

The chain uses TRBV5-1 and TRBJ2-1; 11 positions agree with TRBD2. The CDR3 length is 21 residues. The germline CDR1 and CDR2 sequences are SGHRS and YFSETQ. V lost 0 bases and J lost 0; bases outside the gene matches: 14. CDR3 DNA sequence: TGCGCCAGCAGCTTGGCTTGGGGAGCTAGCGGGGGGCCCCGCTCCTACAATGAGCAGTTCTTC. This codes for CASSLAWGASGGPRSYNEQFF.

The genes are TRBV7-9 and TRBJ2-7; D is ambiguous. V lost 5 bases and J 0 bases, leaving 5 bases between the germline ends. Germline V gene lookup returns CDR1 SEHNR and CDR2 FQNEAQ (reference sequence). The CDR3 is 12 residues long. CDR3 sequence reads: CASSPVSYEQYF. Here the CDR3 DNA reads TGTGCCAGCAGCCCGGTCTCCTACGAGCAGTACTTC.

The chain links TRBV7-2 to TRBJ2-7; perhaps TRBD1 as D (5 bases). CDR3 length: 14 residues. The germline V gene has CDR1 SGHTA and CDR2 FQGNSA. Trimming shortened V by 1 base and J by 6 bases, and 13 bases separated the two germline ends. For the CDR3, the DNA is TGTGCCAGCAGCTTAGGGTGGTCAGGGTCCGAGCAGTACTTC. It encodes CASSLGWSGSEQYF.

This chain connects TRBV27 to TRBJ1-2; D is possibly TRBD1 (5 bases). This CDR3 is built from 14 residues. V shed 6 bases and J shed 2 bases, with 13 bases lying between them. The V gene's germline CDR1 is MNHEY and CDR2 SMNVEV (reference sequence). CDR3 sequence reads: CASRQAERNYGYTF. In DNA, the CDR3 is TGTGCCAGCAGACAGGCGGAGAGAAACTATGGCTACACCTTC.

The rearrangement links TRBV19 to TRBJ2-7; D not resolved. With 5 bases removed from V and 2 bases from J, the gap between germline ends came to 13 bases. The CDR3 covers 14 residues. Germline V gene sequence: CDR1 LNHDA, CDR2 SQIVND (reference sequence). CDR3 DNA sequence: TGTGCCAGTAGTCTTCGTGATGGCCCCTACGAGCAGTACTTC. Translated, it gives CASSLRDGPYEQYF.

DNA of the CDR3: TGTGCCAGCAGCTTGGTTTCCCAGGGCTACACCTTC. It yields the protein CASSLVSQGYTF. V gene TRBV5-6 combines with J gene TRBJ1-2, with unresolved D. V lost 0 bases and J 8 bases, leaving 8 bases between the germline ends. The germline V gene has CDR1 SGHDT and CDR2 YYEEEE. The CDR3 is made up of 12 amino acids.

The CDR3 reads CASSAHPQGGYTF. DNA of the CDR3: TGTGCCAGCAGCGCCCATCCTCAGGGTGGCTACACCTTC. This sequence joins TRBV9 and TRBJ1-2; tentatively, D is TRBD1 (5 bases). The V gene's germline CDR1 is SGDLS and CDR2 YYNGEE. CDR3 length: 13 amino acids. V was shortened by 3 bases and J by 7 bases, with 13 bases between the two germline ends. The whole variable domain, filled in from reference TRBV9 and TRBJ1-2, reads DSGVTQTPKHLITATGQRVTLRCSPRSGDLSVYWYQQSLDQGLQFLIQYYNGEERAKGNILERFSAQQFPDLHSELNLSSLELGDSALYFCASSAHPQGGYTFGSGTRLTVV.

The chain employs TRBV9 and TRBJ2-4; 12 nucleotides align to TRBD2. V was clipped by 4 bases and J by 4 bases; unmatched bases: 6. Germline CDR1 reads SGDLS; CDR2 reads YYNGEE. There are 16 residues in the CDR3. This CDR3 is CASSPRLAGDKNIQYF. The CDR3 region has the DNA TGTGCCAGCAGCCCACGACTAGCGGGAGATAAAAACATTCAGTACTTC.

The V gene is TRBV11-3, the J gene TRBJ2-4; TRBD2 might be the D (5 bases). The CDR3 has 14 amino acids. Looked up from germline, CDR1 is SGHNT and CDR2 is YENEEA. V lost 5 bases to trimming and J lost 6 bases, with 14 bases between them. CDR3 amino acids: CASSPGLFGNIQYF. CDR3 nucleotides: TGTGCCAGCAGCCCAGGACTCTTCGGAAACATTCAGTACTTC.

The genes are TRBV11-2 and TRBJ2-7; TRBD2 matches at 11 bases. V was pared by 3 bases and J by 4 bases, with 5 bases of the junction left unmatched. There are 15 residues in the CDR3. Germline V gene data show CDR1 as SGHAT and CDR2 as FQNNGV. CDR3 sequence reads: CASSFLTSGGYEQYF. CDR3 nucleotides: TGTGCCAGCAGCTTTCTTACTAGCGGGGGATACGAGCAGTACTTC.

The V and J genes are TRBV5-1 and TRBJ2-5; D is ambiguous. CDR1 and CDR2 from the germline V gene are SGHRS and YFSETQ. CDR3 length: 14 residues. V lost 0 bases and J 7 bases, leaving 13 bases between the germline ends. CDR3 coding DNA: TGCGCCAGCAGCTTGGTCCGCCACGAGTGGACCCAGTACTTC. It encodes CASSLVRHEWTQYF.

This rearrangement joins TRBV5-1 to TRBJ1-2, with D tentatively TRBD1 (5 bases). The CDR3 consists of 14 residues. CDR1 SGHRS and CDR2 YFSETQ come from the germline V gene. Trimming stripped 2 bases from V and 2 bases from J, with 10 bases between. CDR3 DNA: TGCGCCAGCAGCTTAGGGACTGAGAACTATGGCTACACCTTC. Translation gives CASSLGTENYGYTF.

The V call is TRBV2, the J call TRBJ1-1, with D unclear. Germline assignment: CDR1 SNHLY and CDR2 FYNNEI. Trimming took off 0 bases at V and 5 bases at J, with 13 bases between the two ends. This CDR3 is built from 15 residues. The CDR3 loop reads CASSEALLTGTEAFF. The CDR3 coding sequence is TGTGCCAGCAGTGAAGCTCTACTGACCGGGACTGAAGCTTTCTTT.

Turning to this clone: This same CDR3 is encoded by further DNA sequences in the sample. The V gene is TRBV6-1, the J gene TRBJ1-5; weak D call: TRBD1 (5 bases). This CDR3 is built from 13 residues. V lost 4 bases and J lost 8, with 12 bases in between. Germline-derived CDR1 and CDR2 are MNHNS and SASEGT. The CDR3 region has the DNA TGTGCCAGCAGTGTCCAGGGTGTGAAGCCCCAGCATTTT. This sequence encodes CASSVQGVKPQHF.

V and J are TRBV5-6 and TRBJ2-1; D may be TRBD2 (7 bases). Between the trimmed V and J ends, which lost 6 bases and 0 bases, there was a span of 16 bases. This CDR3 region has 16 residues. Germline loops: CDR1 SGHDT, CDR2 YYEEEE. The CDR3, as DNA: TGTGCCAGCATTCTTCGGGGGGCAAGCTCCTACAATGAGCAGTTCTTC. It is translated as CASILRGASSYNEQFF.

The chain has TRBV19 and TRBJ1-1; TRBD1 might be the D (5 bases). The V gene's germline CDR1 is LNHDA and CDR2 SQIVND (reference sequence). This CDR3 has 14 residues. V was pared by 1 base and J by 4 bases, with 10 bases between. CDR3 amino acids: CASSIAAGGTEAFF. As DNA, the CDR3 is TGTGCCAGTAGTATAGCTGCGGGGGGCACTGAAGCTTTCTTT.

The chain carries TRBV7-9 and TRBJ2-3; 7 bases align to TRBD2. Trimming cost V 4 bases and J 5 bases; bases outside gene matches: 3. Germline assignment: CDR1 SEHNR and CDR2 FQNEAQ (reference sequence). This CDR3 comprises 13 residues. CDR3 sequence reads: CASSSSGGDTQYF. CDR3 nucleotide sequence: TGTGCCAGCAGCTCGTCGGGGGGAGATACGCAGTATTTT.

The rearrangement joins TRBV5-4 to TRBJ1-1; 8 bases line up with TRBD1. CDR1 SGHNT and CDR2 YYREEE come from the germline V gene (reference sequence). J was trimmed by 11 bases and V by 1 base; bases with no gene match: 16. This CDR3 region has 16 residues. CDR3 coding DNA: TGTGCCAGCAGCTTGCCGCGACAGGGGCTTAAAACCCGGGCTTTCTTT. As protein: CASSLPRQGLKTRAFF.

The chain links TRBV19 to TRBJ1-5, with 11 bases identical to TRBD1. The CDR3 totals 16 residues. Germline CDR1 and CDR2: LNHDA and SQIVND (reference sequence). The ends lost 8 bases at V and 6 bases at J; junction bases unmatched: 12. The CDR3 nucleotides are TGTGCCAGTCGCCAGCCGGGACAGGGGGAGGGTCAGCCCCAGCATTTT. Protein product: CASRQPGQGEGQPQHF.